This TCR beta chain was retrieved from a study of shared T cell receptors in the human thymus. Germline values: CDR1 SGHNT, CDR2 YYREEE (reference sequence). Trimming cost V 5 bases and J 6 bases; bases outside gene matches: 11. The CDR3 sequence is 15 residues long. Clones were read by immunoSEQ multiplex PCR, and TCRdb kept only the in-frame ones, dropping some. The table has approximately 760,000 clones, 70% to 90% seen once; the top ten hold approximately 0.01%. The sample also formed part of further work on human thymus T cells. Turning to that study: Resections from corrective heart surgery supplied the thymus tissue. An apparent bias in V and J gene usage was seen in thymic and blood repertoires.

Sequences were obtained from thymocytes. This sequence joins TRBV5-4 and TRBJ1-2; TRBD1 matches at 9 bases. This receptor was obtained from a girl under three years old with a congenital heart defect. The CDR3 nucleotides are TGTGCCAGCAGTCGCAGGGACAGGGAGGCTCATGGCTACACCTTC. This codes for CASSRRDREAHGYTF.